Listed below are T cell receptor beta chains from one sample, sequenced in a study of blood T cell repertoires in COVID-19. Only in-frame clones appear in the TCRdb table, and some are missing; sequencing was by immunoSEQ multiplex PCR. The repertoire consists of 50,000 to 75,000 clones, with about 75% occurring once and the leading ten covering roughly 47%. The sequencing input was peripheral blood. These receptors were collected from a woman of 80 years or more with acute or convalescent COVID-19. CDR3s include the opening cysteine and the closing phenylalanine or tryptophan. The order of the fields is J gene, V gene, CDR3 protein.

J gene: TRBJ2-7; V gene: TRBV28; CDR3 protein: CASSQPPSYEQYF
J gene: TRBJ1-6; V gene: TRBV19; CDR3 protein: CASSIRHNSPLHF
J gene: TRBJ2-7; V gene: TRBV6-5; CDR3 protein: CASSYSRSGSGYEQYF
J gene: TRBJ1-2; V gene: TRBV20-1; CDR3 protein: CSASSPSRSFGYTF
J gene: TRBJ2-1; V gene: TRBV7-2; CDR3 protein: CASSSPYSGRGTWEQFF
J gene: TRBJ1-1; V gene: TRBV2; CDR3 protein: CASREPRTDLNTEAFF
J gene: TRBJ2-1; V gene: TRBV12-3/TRBV12-4; CDR3 protein: CASSFGSYNEQFF
J gene: TRBJ1-5; V gene: TRBV6-5; CDR3 protein: CASKPDRGNQPQHF
J gene: TRBJ2-1; V gene: TRBV7-9; CDR3 protein: CASSTGAGGPDDEQFF
J gene: TRBJ2-1; V gene: TRBV6-5; CDR3 protein: CASSPNRGSYNEQFF
J gene: TRBJ2-2; V gene: TRBV6-1; CDR3 protein: CASSEHSGTNTGELFF
J gene: TRBJ2-1; V gene: TRBV19; CDR3 protein: CASRQGQYNEQFF
J gene: TRBJ2-7; V gene: TRBV15; CDR3 protein: CATSIRQGAPEQYF
J gene: TRBJ2-3; V gene: TRBV7-6; CDR3 protein: CASSYQTGGIDTQYF
J gene: TRBJ2-1; V gene: TRBV27; CDR3 protein: CASSLFSGTHNEQFF
J gene: TRBJ2-1; V gene: TRBV11-3; CDR3 protein: CASSGGGSYNEQFF
J gene: TRBJ2-1; V gene: TRBV7-9; CDR3 protein: CASSLTVSSYNEQFF
J gene: TRBJ2-6; V gene: TRBV7-9; CDR3 protein: CASSSGVSGANVLTF
J gene: TRBJ1-5; V gene: TRBV19; CDR3 protein: CASNTGDVPPQHF
J gene: TRBJ2-1; V gene: TRBV19; CDR3 protein: CASSKGTSGRNEQFF
J gene: TRBJ2-1; V gene: TRBV10-2; CDR3 protein: CASTFGQVRNEQFF
J gene: TRBJ2-4; V gene: TRBV3-1/TRBV3-2; CDR3 protein: CASSQMRSSGRGNIQYF
J gene: TRBJ2-1; V gene: TRBV7-9; CDR3 protein: CASSSGGPTSLSYNEQFF
J gene: TRBJ2-2; V gene: TRBV5-8; CDR3 protein: CASSLGTSNTGELFF
J gene: TRBJ2-3; V gene: TRBV5-1; CDR3 protein: CASSTGTSGYTDTQYF
J gene: TRBJ2-1; V gene: TRBV18; CDR3 protein: CASSPGGYNEQFF
J gene: TRBJ2-7; V gene: TRBV28; CDR3 protein: CASSFGIGTYEQYF
J gene: TRBJ2-7; V gene: TRBV15; CDR3 protein: CATSSTKRLAGASYEQYF
J gene: TRBJ2-5; V gene: TRBV2; CDR3 protein: CASRGTSGTPETQYF
J gene: TRBJ2-7; V gene: TRBV7-2; CDR3 protein: CASSLARAGGMQYF
J gene: TRBJ2-5; V gene: TRBV5-1; CDR3 protein: CASSLSAGLFQGETQYF
J gene: TRBJ1-5; V gene: TRBV19; CDR3 protein: CASSSPGQGNYQPQHF
J gene: TRBJ2-5; V gene: TRBV5-5; CDR3 protein: CASSLAQETQYF
J gene: TRBJ2-1; V gene: TRBV30; CDR3 protein: CAWSVRGGAYNEQFF
J gene: TRBJ2-1; V gene: TRBV7-3; CDR3 protein: CASSSRNGGEQFF
J gene: TRBJ2-1; V gene: TRBV30; CDR3 protein: CAWSRGGLAEASYNEQFF
J gene: TRBJ2-3; V gene: TRBV7-9; CDR3 protein: CASSLGQGSMDTQYF
J gene: TRBJ2-3; V gene: TRBV28; CDR3 protein: CASTLGTASSTDTQYF
J gene: TRBJ2-5; V gene: TRBV5-1; CDR3 protein: CASSSAGQETQYF
J gene: TRBJ1-2; V gene: TRBV9; CDR3 protein: CASSVGGTGANYGYTF
J gene: TRBJ2-2; V gene: TRBV5-4; CDR3 protein: CASSLGLAGGPAGELFF
J gene: TRBJ2-6; V gene: TRBV14; CDR3 protein: CASSPPTGVGSGANVLTF
J gene: TRBJ2-7; V gene: TRBV15; CDR3 protein: CATSKRTRSRDRVFYEQYF
J gene: TRBJ1-1; V gene: TRBV12-3/TRBV12-4; CDR3 protein: CASRQGLSEAFF
J gene: TRBJ2-1; V gene: TRBV5-1; CDR3 protein: CASSYRGTSGTDEQFF